Following are 28 T cell receptor beta chains from one sample sequenced in a study of cytotoxic CD8 clonotypes in ibrutinib-treated CLL. The data were produced by immunoSEQ multiplex PCR, yet TCRdb's version contains in-frame clones alone and is incomplete. This sample yields about 330,000 clones, of which roughly 71% are seen a single time; 5% to 6.5% belongs to the top ten. Sample: PBMCs, taken after 36 months of ibrutinib treatment. All receptors come from a human donor with chronic lymphocytic leukemia.

This clone was picked up one time. V and J are TRBV11-2 and TRBJ2-1; 13 positions match TRBD2. The CDR3 sequence is 18 residues long. From germline, CDR1 is SGHAT and CDR2 FQNNGV. Germline trimming cut 1 base from V and 2 bases from J; bases unmatched to any gene: 5. CDR3 sequence reads: CASSLGQGTSGTYNEQFF. The CDR3 region has the DNA TGTGCCAGCAGCTTAGGACAGGGGACTAGCGGGACCTACAATGAGCAGTTCTTC.

This clone was found once. This chain links TRBV19 with TRBJ2-7; D not resolved. With 7 bases removed from V and 3 bases from J, the gap between germline ends came to 19 bases. Germline assignment: CDR1 LNHDA and CDR2 SQIVND (reference sequence). The CDR3 contains 15 residues. Here the CDR3 reads CASNAGTFPDYEQYF. DNA of the CDR3: TGTGCCAGTAACGCAGGAACCTTTCCGGACTACGAGCAGTACTTC.

The gene calls are TRBV18 and TRBJ2-7, with D perhaps assigned TRBD1 or TRBD2 (5 bases each). The CDR3 runs to 13 residues. Germline values: CDR1 KGHSH, CDR2 LQKENI. V lost 3 bases and J lost 5, with 11 bases in between. For the CDR3, the DNA is TGTGCCAGCTCACCCCCGAGGGGTGACGAGCAGTACTTC. It yields the protein CASSPPRGDEQYF.

The V call is TRBV23-1, the J call TRBJ1-2, with a possible D match to TRBD1 (6 bases). TRBV23-1 is an ORF for which the function is uncertain. CDR3 size: 13 residues. The V gene lost 0 bases and the J gene lost 10 bases, with 12 bases spanning the gap. The CDR3 region is CASSQSPTGPYTF. CDR3 coding DNA: TGCGCCAGCAGTCAATCTCCGACAGGTCCCTACACCTTC.

V usage is TRBV4-1 and J usage is TRBJ2-3, with TRBD1 as a possible D gene (5 bases). The CDR3 extends over 17 amino acids. CDR1 and CDR2 (germline): MGHRA, YSYEKL. The germline V and J ends were trimmed by 4 bases and 2 bases, with 19 bases remaining between them. The CDR3 spells CASSRKGYSGFTDTQYF. DNA for the CDR3: TGCGCCAGCAGCCGGAAGGGCTACTCAGGGTTCACAGATACGCAGTATTTT.

The chain links TRBV13 to TRBJ2-4, with 10 bases that match TRBD2. J was trimmed by 3 bases and V by 5 bases; bases with no gene match: 7. CDR3 length: 16 amino acids. Germline loops: CDR1 PRHDT, CDR2 FYEKMQ (reference sequence). The CDR3 sequence: CASSPGTSDGKNIQYF. The CDR3 bases are TGTGCCAGCAGCCCGGGGACTAGCGATGGCAAAAACATTCAGTACTTC.

The CDR3 protein is CASSQETQGAWDTQYF. CDR3 in DNA: TGCGCCAGCAGCCAAGAAACACAGGGGGCATGGGATACGCAGTATTTT. The gene calls are TRBV4-1 and TRBJ2-3, with 9 bases that match TRBD1. CDR1 and CDR2 (germline): MGHRA, YSYEKL. This CDR3 has 16 residues. V gave up 0 bases and J gave up 6 bases; unmatched junction bases: 7.

CDR3 sequence (DNA): TGTGCCAGCAGCCCCCGGAGGGTGCGTGGCTACACCTTC. This codes for CASSPRRVRGYTF. The gene calls are TRBV7-8 and TRBJ1-2; D is undetermined. Germline V CDR1 and CDR2: SGHVS, FQNEAQ. Trimming left V 5 bases short and J 7 bases short, with 14 bases between. CDR3 length: 13 residues.

This clone was observed a handful of times. The rearrangement uses TRBV4-3 and TRBJ2-3, with TRBD2 identical over 11 bases. V shed 4 bases, J shed 6 bases, and the junction held 9 bases outside the gene matches. Germline loops: CDR1 LGHNA, CDR2 YSLEER. The CDR3 has 16 amino acids. The CDR3 nucleotides read TGCGCCAGCAGCCGTAGAACTAGCGGGAGTACGGATACGCAGTATTTT. Translating gives CASSRRTSGSTDTQYF.

This clone showed up just a few times. The chain couples TRBV6-1 to TRBJ1-6; 8 bases are a match to TRBD1. The CDR3 runs 15 residues. Germline lookup yields CDR1 MNHNS and CDR2 SASEGT. The ends lost 5 bases at V and 8 bases at J; junction bases unmatched: 8. The CDR3 is CASSNRGSRDSPLHF. The CDR3 bases are TGTGCCAGCAGTAACAGGGGGTCTAGAGATTCACCCCTCCACTTT.

Only a few counts were recorded for this clone. The chain combines TRBV2 with TRBJ2-3, with a weak D call TRBD2 (6 bases). CDR1 and CDR2 (germline): SNHLY, FYNNEI. V lost 8 bases, J lost 6 bases, and 9 bases lay in between. The CDR3 spans 11 residues. CDR3 sequence (DNA): TGTGCCAGCGGGGGGAGGGATACGCAGTATTTT. Encoded protein: CASGGRDTQYF.

The chain carries TRBV10-1 and TRBJ2-5; D is uncertain. This CDR3 is 14 amino acids long. V gave up 4 bases and J gave up 2 bases, with 11 bases separating them. Germline CDR1 reads WNHNN; CDR2 reads SYGVQD (reference sequence). The CDR3 nucleotides read TGCGCCAGCAGTGCCGGACGGCCGCAAGAGACCCAGTACTTC. Protein: CASSAGRPQETQYF.

The chain is built from TRBV5-6 and TRBJ2-3; 7 positions match TRBD2. This CDR3 region has 15 residues. Trimming removed 1 base from V and 5 bases from J; junction bases left unmatched: 7. Germline CDR1 SGHDT, CDR2 YYEEEE. CDR3 nucleotide sequence: TGTGCCAGCAGCTTGTTGGGAGGGCCTCAAGATACGCAGTATTTT. Protein: CASSLLGGPQDTQYF.

CDR3 DNA sequence: TGTGCCAGCAGCCGCACGACAGGGAACAATGAGCAGTTCTTC. Translating gives CASSRTTGNNEQFF. The chain combines TRBV7-3 with TRBJ2-1; TRBD1 agrees at 7 bases. The CDR3 contains 14 residues. CDR1 and CDR2 (germline): SGHTA, FQGTGA. After removal of 5 bases from V and 5 bases from J, the junction contained 6 bases not matched to a gene.

This clone occurred once. This chain joins TRBV5-1 and TRBJ2-5; D is perhaps TRBD1 or TRBD2 (5 bases each). CDR1 and CDR2 from the germline V gene are SGHRS and YFSETQ. This CDR3 has 13 residues. Trimming shortened V by 0 bases and J by 3 bases, and 6 bases separated the two germline ends. As DNA, the CDR3 is TGCGCCAGCAGCTTGGGGGACGAAGAGACCCAGTACTTC. Its protein is CASSLGDEETQYF.

This clone was found a few times. The rearrangement joins TRBV19 to TRBJ2-7; D ambiguous. Between the trimmed V and J ends, which lost 4 bases and 3 bases, there was a span of 13 bases. CDR3 length: 14 amino acids. Germline CDR1 is LNHDA and CDR2 is SQIVND (reference sequence). The CDR3 sequence is CASSTPGSHYEQYF. The CDR3 DNA is TGTGCCAGTAGTACCCCCGGCTCACACTACGAGCAGTACTTC.

V gene TRBV19 combines with J gene TRBJ1-5, with a tentative D call TRBD1 (5 bases). Germline V lookup: CDR1 LNHDA, CDR2 SQIVND (reference sequence). This CDR3 spans 17 amino acids. V shed 0 bases and J shed 4 bases, with 16 bases lying between them. The CDR3 bases are TGTGCCAGTAGTATAGATCTCAGGGATGGGGTAAATCAGCCCCAGCATTTT. It codes for CASSIDLRDGVNQPQHF.

The genes are TRBV27 and TRBJ2-3; possibly TRBD2 for D (5 bases). The CDR3 length is 16 residues. Germline V gives CDR1 MNHEY, CDR2 SMNVEV (reference sequence). The V end was cut by 5 bases, the J end by 1 base, with 16 bases between. The CDR3 reads CASSPPWGVGTDTQYF. For the CDR3, the DNA is TGTGCCAGCAGTCCGCCCTGGGGAGTAGGCACAGATACGCAGTATTTT.

The CDR3, as DNA: TGTGCCAGCAGCTATTCCCGTTTCGGGGACAGCTATAGCAATCAGCCCCAGCATTTT. This codes for CASSYSRFGDSYSNQPQHF. The chain links TRBV13 to TRBJ1-5, with 7 bases identical to TRBD1. V dropped 4 bases and J dropped 0; count of bases not matched to a gene: 15. Germline V lookup: CDR1 PRHDT, CDR2 FYEKMQ (reference sequence). This CDR3 region has 19 residues.

This clone appeared a single time. The chain recombines TRBV29-1 with TRBJ2-1; 10 nucleotides agree with TRBD2. This CDR3 has 13 residues. The germline V gene encodes CDR1 SQVTM and CDR2 ANQGSEA. The junction had 6 bases not matched to a gene; V was cut back by 6 bases and J by 7 bases. The CDR3 nucleotides are TGCAGCGTCGAGCGGGGGGGCCTAAATGAGCAGTTCTTC. Protein sequence: CSVERGGLNEQFF.

V usage is TRBV11-3 and J usage is TRBJ2-7, with 7 bases aligning to TRBD2. The germline CDR1 and CDR2 sequences are SGHNT and YENEEA. CDR3 length equals 15 residues. The J segment lost 7 bases and the V segment lost 5 bases, leaving 14 bases of the junction unmatched. In nucleotides, the CDR3 is TGTGCCAGCAGCCCCAATTCCGCGGGAGCTCAAGAGCAGTACTTC. Protein sequence: CASSPNSAGAQEQYF.

The V call is TRBV6-1, the J call TRBJ2-5; TRBD1 matches at 8 bases. V lost 4 bases, J lost 7 bases, and 5 bases stayed unmatched. The CDR3 is made up of 13 amino acids. In germline, CDR1 is MNHNS, CDR2 SASEGT. CDR3 residues: CASSVDRGGTQYF. The CDR3 region has the DNA TGTGCCAGCAGTGTAGACAGGGGAGGGACCCAGTACTTC.

The V call is TRBV7-2, the J call TRBJ2-1; 13 positions match TRBD2. CDR1 SGHTA and CDR2 FQGNSA come from the germline V gene. The V gene end was trimmed by 0 bases and the J gene end by 7 bases; junction bases not matched to a gene: 6. The CDR3 length is 17 residues. CDR3 sequence (DNA): TGTGCCAGCAGCTTAGCCCTACTAGCGGGAGGGCCAAATGAGCAGTTCTTC. It specifies CASSLALLAGGPNEQFF.

The CDR3 sequence: CSARDFNEQFF. Here the CDR3 DNA reads TGCAGTGCTAGAGACTTCAATGAGCAGTTCTTC. This chain connects TRBV20-1 to TRBJ2-1; no clear D gene. The CDR3 spans 11 residues. Trimming took off 0 bases at V and 6 bases at J, with 3 bases between the two ends. Per the germline V gene, CDR1 is DFQATT and CDR2 is SNEGSKA (reference sequence).

The gene calls are TRBV4-1 and TRBJ2-2, with 10 bases identical to TRBD2. Germline-derived CDR1 and CDR2 are MGHRA and YSYEKL. The junction had 8 bases not matched to a gene; V was cut back by 1 base and J by 6 bases. The CDR3 runs to 17 residues. The DNA for the CDR3 is TGCGCCAGCAGCCAAGCTGGACTAGCGGTCCTCTCCGGGGAGCTGTTTTTT. Translation: CASSQAGLAVLSGELFF.

This clone turned up a few times. The rearrangement joins TRBV6-1 to TRBJ2-3, with D unresolved. This CDR3 contains 13 residues. Germline CDR1 is MNHNS and CDR2 is SASEGT. Trimming took 4 bases from V and 6 from J, leaving 11 bases between them. CDR3 sequence: CASSAAGADTQYF. In nucleotides, the CDR3 is TGTGCCAGCAGTGCCGCAGGCGCTGATACGCAGTATTTT.

The CDR3 protein is CASSEWARAKNIQYF. CDR3 bases: TGTGCCAGCAGTGAATGGGCCAGAGCCAAAAACATTCAGTACTTC. The J gene is TRBJ2-4, the V gene TRBV2; the D is unclear. The CDR3 loop spans 15 amino acids. Germline CDR1 and CDR2: SNHLY and FYNNEI. Trimming left V 2 bases short and J 0 bases short, with 8 bases between.

This chain joins TRBV14 and TRBJ1-1; D is uncertain. Germline CDR1 SGHDN, CDR2 FVKESK. V was shortened by 3 bases and J by 1 base, with 12 bases between the two germline ends. The CDR3 runs to 15 residues. The chain's CDR3 is CASSHATGWNTEAFF. CDR3 bases: TGTGCCAGCAGCCATGCGACGGGGTGGAACACTGAAGCTTTCTTT.